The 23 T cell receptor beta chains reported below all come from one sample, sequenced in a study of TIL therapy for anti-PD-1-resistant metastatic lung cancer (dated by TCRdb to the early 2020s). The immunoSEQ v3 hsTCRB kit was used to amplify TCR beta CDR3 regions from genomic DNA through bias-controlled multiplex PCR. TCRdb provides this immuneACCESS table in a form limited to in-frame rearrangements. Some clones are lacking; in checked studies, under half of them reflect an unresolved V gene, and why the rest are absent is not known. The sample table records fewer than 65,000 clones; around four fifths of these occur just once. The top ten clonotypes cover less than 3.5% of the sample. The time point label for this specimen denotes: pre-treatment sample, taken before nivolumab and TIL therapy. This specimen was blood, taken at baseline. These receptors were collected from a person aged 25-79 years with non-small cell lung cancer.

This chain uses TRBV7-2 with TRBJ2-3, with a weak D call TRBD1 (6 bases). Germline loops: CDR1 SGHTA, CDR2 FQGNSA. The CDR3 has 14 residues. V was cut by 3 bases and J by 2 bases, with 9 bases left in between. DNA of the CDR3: TGTGCCAGCAGCTTGGGGGCCCCCACAGATACGCAGTATTTT. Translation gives CASSLGAPTDTQYF.

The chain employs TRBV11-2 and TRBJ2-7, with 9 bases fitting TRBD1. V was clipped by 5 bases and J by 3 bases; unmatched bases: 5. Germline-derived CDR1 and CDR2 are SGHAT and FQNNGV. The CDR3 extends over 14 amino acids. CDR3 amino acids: CASSTGGGDYEQYF. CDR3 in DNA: TGTGCCAGCAGCACAGGGGGCGGCGACTACGAGCAGTACTTC.

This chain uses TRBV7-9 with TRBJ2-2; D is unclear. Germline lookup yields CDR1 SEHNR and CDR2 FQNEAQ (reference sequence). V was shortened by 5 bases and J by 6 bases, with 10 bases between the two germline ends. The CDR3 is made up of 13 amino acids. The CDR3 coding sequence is TGTGCCAGCAGCCGTTCTGGGGCCGGGGAGCTGTTTTTT. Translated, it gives CASSRSGAGELFF. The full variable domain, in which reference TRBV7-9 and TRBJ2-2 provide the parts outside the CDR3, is DTGVSQNPRHKITKRGQNVTFRCDPISEHNRLYWYRQTLGQGPEFLTYFQNEAQLEKSRLLSDRFSAERPKGSFSTLEIQRTEQGDSAMYLCASSRSGAGELFFGEGSRLTVL.

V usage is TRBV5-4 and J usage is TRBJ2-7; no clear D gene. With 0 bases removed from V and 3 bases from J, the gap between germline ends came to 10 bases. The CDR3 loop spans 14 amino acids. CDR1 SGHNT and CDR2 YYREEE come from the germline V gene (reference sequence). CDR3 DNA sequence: TGTGCCAGCAGCTTGGGAGACATCCACTACGAGCAGTACTTC. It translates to CASSLGDIHYEQYF.

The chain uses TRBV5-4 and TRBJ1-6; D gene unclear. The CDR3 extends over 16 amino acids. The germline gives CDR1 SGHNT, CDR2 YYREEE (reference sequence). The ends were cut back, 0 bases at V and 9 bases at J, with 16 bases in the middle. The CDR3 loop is CASSLARHGGASPLHF. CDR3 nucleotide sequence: TGTGCCAGCAGCTTGGCCCGACACGGAGGTGCTTCACCCCTCCACTTT. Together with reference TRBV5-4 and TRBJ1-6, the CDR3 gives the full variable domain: ETGVTQSPTHLIKTRGQQVTLRCSSQSGHNTVSWYQQALGQGPQFIFQYYREEENGRGNFPPRFSGLQFPNYSSELNVNALELDDSALYLCASSLARHGGASPLHFGNGTRLTVT.

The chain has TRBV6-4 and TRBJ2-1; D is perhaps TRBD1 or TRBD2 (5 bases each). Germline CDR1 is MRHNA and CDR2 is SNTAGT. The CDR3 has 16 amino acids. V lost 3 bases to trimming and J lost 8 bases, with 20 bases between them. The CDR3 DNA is TGTGCCAGCAGTGAGGCATCCGGGACCAAGAGCGATGAGCAGTTCTTC. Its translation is CASSEASGTKSDEQFF.

CDR3 nucleotide sequence: TGTGCCAGCAGGCTACAGGGGGCGGTCTACGAGCAGTACTTC. It translates to CASRLQGAVYEQYF. The V and J genes are TRBV2 and TRBJ2-7, with 9 nucleotides matching TRBD1. The trim removed 6 bases at V and 3 bases at J, leaving 6 bases unmatched. The germline gives CDR1 SNHLY, CDR2 FYNNEI. This CDR3 comprises 14 residues. Combining the CDR3 with reference TRBV2 and TRBJ2-7 gives the whole variable domain EPEVTQTPSHQVTQMGQEVILRCVPISNHLYFYWYRQILGQKVEFLVSFYNNEISEKSEIFDDQFSVERPDGSNFTLKIRSTKLEDSAMYFCASRLQGAVYEQYFGPGTRLTVT.

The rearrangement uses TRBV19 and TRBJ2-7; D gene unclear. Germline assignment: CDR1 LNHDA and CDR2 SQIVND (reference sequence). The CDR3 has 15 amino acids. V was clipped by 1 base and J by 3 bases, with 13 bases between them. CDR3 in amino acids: CASSIGASSSYEQYF. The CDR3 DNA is TGTGCCAGTAGTATAGGGGCCTCCTCAAGCTACGAGCAGTACTTC.

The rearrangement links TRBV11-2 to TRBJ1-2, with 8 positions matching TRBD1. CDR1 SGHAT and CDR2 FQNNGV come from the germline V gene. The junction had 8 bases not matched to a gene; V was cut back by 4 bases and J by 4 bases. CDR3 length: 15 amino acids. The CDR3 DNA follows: TGTGCCAGCAGCTCATGGGGACAGGTCAGCTATGGCTACACCTTC. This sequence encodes CASSSWGQVSYGYTF.

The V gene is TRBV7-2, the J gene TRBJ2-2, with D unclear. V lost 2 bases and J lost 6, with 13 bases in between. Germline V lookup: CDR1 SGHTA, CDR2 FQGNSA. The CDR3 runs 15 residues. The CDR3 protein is CASSLIPRLAGELFF. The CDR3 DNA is TGTGCCAGCAGCTTAATCCCTAGATTGGCCGGGGAGCTGTTTTTT.

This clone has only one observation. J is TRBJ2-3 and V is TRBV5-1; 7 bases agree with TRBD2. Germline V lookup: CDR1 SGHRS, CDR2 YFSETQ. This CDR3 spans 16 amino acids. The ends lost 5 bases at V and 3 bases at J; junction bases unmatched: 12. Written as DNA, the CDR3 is TGCGCCAGCAGTTACCCGAACGGGAGGAAGACAGATACGCAGTATTTT. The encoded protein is CASSYPNGRKTDTQYF.

CDR3 nucleotide sequence: TGTGCCTGGAGCCTGGGTTTCTCTGGAAACACCATATATTTT. Its translation is CAWSLGFSGNTIYF. The chain couples TRBV30 to TRBJ1-3; D is unclear. Between the trimmed V and J ends, which lost 3 bases and 0 bases, there was a span of 9 bases. This CDR3 spans 14 amino acids. CDR1 GTSNPN and CDR2 SVGIG come from the germline V gene (reference sequence).

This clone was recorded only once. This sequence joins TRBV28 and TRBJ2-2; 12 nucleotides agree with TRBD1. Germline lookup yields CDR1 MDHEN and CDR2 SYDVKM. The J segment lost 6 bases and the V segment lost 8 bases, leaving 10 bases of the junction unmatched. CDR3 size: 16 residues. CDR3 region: CASFMGDRGLSGELFF. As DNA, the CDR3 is TGTGCCAGCTTCATGGGGGACAGGGGGCTTTCCGGGGAGCTGTTTTTT.

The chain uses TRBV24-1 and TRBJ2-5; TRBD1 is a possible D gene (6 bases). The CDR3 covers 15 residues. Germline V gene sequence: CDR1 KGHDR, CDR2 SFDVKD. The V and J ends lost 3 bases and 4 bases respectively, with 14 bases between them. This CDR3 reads CATSDIGAGAETQYF. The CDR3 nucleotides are TGTGCCACCAGTGATATTGGGGCAGGGGCAGAGACCCAGTACTTC.

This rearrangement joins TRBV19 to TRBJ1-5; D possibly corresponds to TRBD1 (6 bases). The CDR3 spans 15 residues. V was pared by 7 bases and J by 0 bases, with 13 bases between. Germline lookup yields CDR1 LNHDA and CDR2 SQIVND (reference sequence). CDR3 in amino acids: CASKRGPHSNQPQHF. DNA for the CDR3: TGTGCCAGTAAGCGGGGGCCGCATAGCAATCAGCCCCAGCATTTT.

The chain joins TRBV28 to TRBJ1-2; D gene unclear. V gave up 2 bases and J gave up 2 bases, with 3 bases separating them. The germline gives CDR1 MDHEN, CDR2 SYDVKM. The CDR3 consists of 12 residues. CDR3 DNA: TGTGCCAGCAGTTTAGAAAACTATGGCTACACCTTC. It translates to CASSLENYGYTF.

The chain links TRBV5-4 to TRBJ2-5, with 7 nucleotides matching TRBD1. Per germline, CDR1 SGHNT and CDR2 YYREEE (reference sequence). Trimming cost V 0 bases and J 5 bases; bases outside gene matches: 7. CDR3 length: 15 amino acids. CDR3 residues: CASSLGLGQMETQYF. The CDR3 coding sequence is TGTGCCAGCAGCTTGGGTCTGGGACAGATGGAGACCCAGTACTTC.

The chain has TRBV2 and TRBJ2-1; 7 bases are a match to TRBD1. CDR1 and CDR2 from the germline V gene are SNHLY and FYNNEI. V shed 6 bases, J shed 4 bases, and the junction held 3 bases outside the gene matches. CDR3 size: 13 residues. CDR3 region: CASSRDSYNEQFF. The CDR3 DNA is TGTGCCAGCAGCCGGGACAGTTACAATGAGCAGTTCTTC.

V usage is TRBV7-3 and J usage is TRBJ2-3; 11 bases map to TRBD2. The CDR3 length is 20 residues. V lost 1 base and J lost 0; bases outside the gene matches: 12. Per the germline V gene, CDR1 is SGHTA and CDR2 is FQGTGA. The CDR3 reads CASSLKPSGGLFRSTDTQYF. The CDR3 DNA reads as TGTGCCAGCAGCTTAAAGCCTAGCGGGGGGTTGTTTCGAAGCACAGATACGCAGTATTTT.

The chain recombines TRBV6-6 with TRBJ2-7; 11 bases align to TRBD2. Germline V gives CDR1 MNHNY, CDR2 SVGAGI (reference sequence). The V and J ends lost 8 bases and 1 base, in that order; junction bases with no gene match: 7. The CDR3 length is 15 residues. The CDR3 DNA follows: TGTGCCAGCCGTGGGACTAGCGGTCAATCCTACGAGCAGTACTTC. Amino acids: CASRGTSGQSYEQYF.

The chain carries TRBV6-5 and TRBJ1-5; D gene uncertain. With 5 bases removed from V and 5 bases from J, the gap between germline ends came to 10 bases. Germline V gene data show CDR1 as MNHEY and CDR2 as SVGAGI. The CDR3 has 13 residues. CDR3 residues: CASSTDTYQPQHF. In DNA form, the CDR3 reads TGTGCCAGCAGTACAGACACCTATCAGCCCCAGCATTTT.

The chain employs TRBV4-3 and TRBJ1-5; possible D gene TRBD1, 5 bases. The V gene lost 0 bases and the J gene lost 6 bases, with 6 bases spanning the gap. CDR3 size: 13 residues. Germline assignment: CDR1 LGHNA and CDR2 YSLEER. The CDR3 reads CASSQDGGQPQHF. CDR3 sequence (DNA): TGCGCCAGCAGCCAAGATGGGGGTCAGCCCCAGCATTTT.

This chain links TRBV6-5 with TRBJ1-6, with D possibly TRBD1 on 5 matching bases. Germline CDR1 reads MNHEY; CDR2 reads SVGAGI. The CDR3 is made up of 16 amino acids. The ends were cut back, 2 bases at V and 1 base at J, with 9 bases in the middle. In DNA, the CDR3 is TGTGCCAGCAGTTACAGGGGTAGATCCTATAATTCACCCCTCCACTTT. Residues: CASSYRGRSYNSPLHF.